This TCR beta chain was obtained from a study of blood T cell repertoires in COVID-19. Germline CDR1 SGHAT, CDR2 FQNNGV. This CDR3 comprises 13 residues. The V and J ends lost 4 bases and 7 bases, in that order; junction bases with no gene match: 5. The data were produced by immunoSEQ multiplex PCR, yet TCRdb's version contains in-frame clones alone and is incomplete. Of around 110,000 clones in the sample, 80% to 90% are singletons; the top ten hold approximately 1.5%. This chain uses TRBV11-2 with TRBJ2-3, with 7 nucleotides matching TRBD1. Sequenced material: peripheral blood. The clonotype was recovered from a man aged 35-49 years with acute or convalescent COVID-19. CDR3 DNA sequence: TGTGCCAGCAGCTCGACAGGGCTTCATACGCAGTATTTT. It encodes CASSSTGLHTQYF.